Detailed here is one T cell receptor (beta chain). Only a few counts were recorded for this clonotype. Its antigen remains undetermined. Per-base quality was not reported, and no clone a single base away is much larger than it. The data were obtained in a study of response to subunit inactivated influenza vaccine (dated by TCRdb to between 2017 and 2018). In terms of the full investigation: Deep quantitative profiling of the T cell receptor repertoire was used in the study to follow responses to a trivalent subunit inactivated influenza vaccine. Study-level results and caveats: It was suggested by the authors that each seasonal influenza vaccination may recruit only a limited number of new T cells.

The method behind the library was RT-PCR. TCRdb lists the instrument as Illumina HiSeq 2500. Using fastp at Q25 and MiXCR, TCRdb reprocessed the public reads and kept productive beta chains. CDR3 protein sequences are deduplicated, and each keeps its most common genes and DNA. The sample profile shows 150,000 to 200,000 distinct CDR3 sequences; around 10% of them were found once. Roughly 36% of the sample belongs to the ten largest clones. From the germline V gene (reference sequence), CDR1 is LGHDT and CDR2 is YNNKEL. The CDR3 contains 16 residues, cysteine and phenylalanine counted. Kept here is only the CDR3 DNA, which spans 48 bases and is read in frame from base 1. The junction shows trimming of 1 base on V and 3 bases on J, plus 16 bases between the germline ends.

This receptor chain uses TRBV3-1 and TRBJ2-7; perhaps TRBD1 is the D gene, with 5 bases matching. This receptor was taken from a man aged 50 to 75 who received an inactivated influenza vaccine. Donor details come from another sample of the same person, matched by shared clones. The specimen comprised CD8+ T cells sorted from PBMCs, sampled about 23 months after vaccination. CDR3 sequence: CASSQVNVRRGYEQYF. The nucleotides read TGTGCCAGCAGCCAAGTTAATGTCAGAAGGGGCTACGAGCAGTACTTC.